Following are 14 T cell receptor beta chains from one sample sequenced in a study of OX40 agonist ivuxolimab in advanced cancers. The method was immunoSEQ multiplex PCR; TCRdb's version includes in-frame clones alone and lacks a portion of them. The data contain nearly 50,000 clones, about 88% of them singletons. The sequences come from CD4+ or CD8+ T cells sorted from blood, collected in a trial of the OX40 agonist ivuxolimab. These receptors were taken from an adult with an advanced solid tumor such as melanoma, head and neck, liver or kidney cancer.

On this clone itself: The identical CDR3 is also encoded by other nucleotide sequences in the sample. The V and J genes are TRBV19 and TRBJ1-2; tentatively, D is TRBD1 (5 bases). Germline-derived CDR1 and CDR2 are LNHDA and SQIVND (reference sequence). Trimming took off 1 base at V and 0 bases at J, with 15 bases between the two ends. This CDR3 has 17 amino acids. The CDR3 protein is CASSIGGSTSTNYGYTF. CDR3 nucleotide sequence: TGTGCCAGTAGTATAGGGGGCTCGACGAGCACTAACTATGGCTACACCTTC.

This sequence joins TRBV6-5 and TRBJ2-1, with D tentatively TRBD1 (6 bases). CDR3 length equals 14 residues. CDR1 MNHEY and CDR2 SVGAGI come from the germline V gene. The ends were cut back, 5 bases at V and 7 bases at J, with 15 bases in the middle. The CDR3 DNA sequence: TGTGCCAGCAGTCAGGGACACCCCTTGAATGAGCAGTTCTTC. Its protein is CASSQGHPLNEQFF.

V and J are TRBV19 and TRBJ2-1, with D perhaps TRBD1 or TRBD2 (5 bases each). The CDR3 consists of 14 residues. The V and J ends lost 3 bases and 6 bases respectively, with 12 bases between them. Germline lookup yields CDR1 LNHDA and CDR2 SQIVND (reference sequence). The CDR3 nucleotides read TGTGCCAGTAGTATCGCTCAGAGGGGCAATGAGCAGTTCTTC. Its translation: CASSIAQRGNEQFF.

This chain connects TRBV5-1 to TRBJ2-4, with 7 positions matching TRBD2. Unmatched junction bases numbered 10, after V lost 4 bases and J lost 6 bases. CDR1 and CDR2 (germline): SGHRS, YFSETQ. This CDR3 spans 15 amino acids. CDR3 nucleotides: TGCGCCAGCAGCCCCCCGACCGGCGGGAGAAACATTCAGTACTTC. Protein sequence: CASSPPTGGRNIQYF.

The chain couples TRBV20-1 to TRBJ2-1, with D hard to call. Germline CDR1 and CDR2: DFQATT and SNEGSKA (reference sequence). V was pared by 0 bases and J by 8 bases, with 5 bases between. The CDR3 sequence is 11 residues long. CDR3 in amino acids: CSAREAYEQFF. The CDR3 DNA reads as TGCAGTGCTAGAGAGGCTTATGAGCAGTTCTTC.

The chain has TRBV19 and TRBJ2-7, with 8 bases fitting TRBD2. The junction had 8 bases not matched to a gene; V was cut back by 4 bases and J by 6 bases. Germline V gene sequence: CDR1 LNHDA, CDR2 SQIVND (reference sequence). The CDR3 has 14 residues. The CDR3 sequence is CASSTSGTRGEQYF. CDR3 DNA sequence: TGTGCCAGTAGTACCTCCGGGACTAGGGGCGAGCAGTACTTC.

This clone was detected only a few times. The chain couples TRBV4-1 to TRBJ1-2; the D gene is possibly TRBD1 (5 bases). The CDR3 has 14 residues. With 5 bases removed from V and 3 bases from J, the gap between germline ends came to 13 bases. Germline V gives CDR1 MGHRA, CDR2 YSYEKL. The DNA for the CDR3 is TGCGCCAGCAGCAAAGGGGCTACAGACTATGGCTACACCTTC. Translated: CASSKGATDYGYTF.

The chain recombines TRBV10-3 with TRBJ2-2; the match to TRBD2 covers 11 bases. Trimming took 3 bases from V and 5 from J; bases not matched to a gene: 2. CDR1 is ENHRY and CDR2 is SYGVKD in the germline V gene. The CDR3 is 15 amino acids. In DNA, the CDR3 is TGTGCCATCAGTGATCGGACTAGCGGGACCGGGGAGCTGTTTTTT. This translates into CAISDRTSGTGELFF.

V is TRBV6-5 and J is TRBJ2-1; possibly TRBD1 or TRBD2 for D (6 bases each). CDR1 and CDR2 (germline): MNHEY, SVGAGI. The CDR3 spans 13 residues. V shed 10 bases and J shed 7 bases, with 17 bases lying between them. CDR3 nucleotides: TGTGCCACCGGGGGCTGGCGAGGGAATGAGCAGTTCTTC. This translates into CATGGWRGNEQFF.

The V call is TRBV4-1, the J call TRBJ2-7; D is possibly TRBD1 or TRBD2 (5 bases each). The V gene's germline CDR1 is MGHRA and CDR2 YSYEKL. V dropped 4 bases and J dropped 3 bases, with 19 bases sitting between them. The CDR3 spans 16 residues. The DNA of the CDR3 is TGCGCCAGCAGCCTTACCTACCCGGGACCTCACTACGAGCAGTACTTC. Protein: CASSLTYPGPHYEQYF.

V and J are TRBV2 and TRBJ1-4, with a possible D match to TRBD1 (5 bases). Looked up from germline, CDR1 is SNHLY and CDR2 is FYNNEI. V was clipped by 6 bases and J by 0 bases, with 14 bases between them. The CDR3 spans 16 residues. CDR3 sequence: CASSLEEGSTNEKLFF. The CDR3 nucleotides are TGTGCCAGCAGCCTGGAAGAGGGGTCAACTAATGAAAAACTGTTTTTT.

This clone was detected only once. The V call is TRBV19, the J call TRBJ2-1; weak D call: TRBD1 (6 bases). V dropped 0 bases and J dropped 6 bases, with 6 bases sitting between them. The CDR3 sequence is 13 residues long. The germline gives CDR1 LNHDA, CDR2 SQIVND (reference sequence). The CDR3 sequence is CASSIDRGNEQFF. The CDR3 DNA is TGTGCCAGTAGTATAGACAGGGGCAATGAGCAGTTCTTC.

The CDR3 bases are TGTGCCAGCAGCGTAGGACAGGGGGCTAACTATGGCTACACCTTC. It translates to CASSVGQGANYGYTF. The rearrangement uses TRBV9 and TRBJ1-2; 9 nucleotides agree with TRBD1. Germline V gives CDR1 SGDLS, CDR2 YYNGEE. The CDR3 is 15 amino acids. Losses at the gene ends were 0 bases for V and 0 bases for J; bases not matched to a gene: 0.

CDR3 sequence: CATSRVPALSTDTQYF. For the CDR3, the DNA is TGTGCCACCAGCAGAGTCCCGGCCCTGAGCACAGATACGCAGTATTTT. The rearrangement uses TRBV15 and TRBJ2-3; D remains ambiguous. CDR3 length: 16 residues. Germline loops: CDR1 LNHNV, CDR2 YYDKDF (reference sequence). Trimming left V 1 base short and J 0 bases short, with 11 bases between.